This T cell receptor beta chain was obtained from a study of control samples from healthy donors and cancer patients. The repertoire was sequenced with immunoSEQ multiplex PCR; TCRdb's copy has only in-frame clones and lacks some. The data contain more than 70,000 clones, roughly 92% of them singletons. The CDR3 is 17 amino acids. The V gene lost 6 bases and the J gene lost 4 bases, with 22 bases spanning the gap. Per the germline V gene, CDR1 is LNHDA and CDR2 is SQIVND (reference sequence). The receptor was derived from a woman aged 25 to 39 in good health. This sequence joins TRBV19 and TRBJ2-1, with TRBD2 as a possible D gene (6 bases). The material sequenced was blood. This chain's CDR3 is CASRSYGRSLSYNEQFF. CDR3 in DNA: TGTGCCAGTAGGTCCTACGGGAGAAGTTTGTCATACAATGAGCAGTTCTTC.